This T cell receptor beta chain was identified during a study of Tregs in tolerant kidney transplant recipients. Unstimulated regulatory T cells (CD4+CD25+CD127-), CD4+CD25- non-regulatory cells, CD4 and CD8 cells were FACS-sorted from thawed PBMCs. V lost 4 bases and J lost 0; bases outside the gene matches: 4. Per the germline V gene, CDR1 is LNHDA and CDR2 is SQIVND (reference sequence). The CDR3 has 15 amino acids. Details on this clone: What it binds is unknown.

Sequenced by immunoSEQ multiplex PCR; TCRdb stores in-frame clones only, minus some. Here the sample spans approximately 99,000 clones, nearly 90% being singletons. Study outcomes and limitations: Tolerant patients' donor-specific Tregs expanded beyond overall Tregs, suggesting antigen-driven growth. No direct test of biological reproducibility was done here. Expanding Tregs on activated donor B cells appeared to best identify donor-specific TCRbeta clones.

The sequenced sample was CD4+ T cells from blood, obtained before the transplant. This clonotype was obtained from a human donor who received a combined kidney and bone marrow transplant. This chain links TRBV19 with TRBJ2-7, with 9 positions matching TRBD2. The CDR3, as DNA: TGTGCCAGTAGTACCTATAGCGGGAGCTCCTACGAGCAGTACTTC. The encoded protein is CASSTYSGSSYEQYF.